This T cell receptor (beta chain) was sequenced during a study of cytomegalovirus exposure and HLA in healthy donors. Regarding the study as a whole: A later analysis showed HLA-associated TCR beta chains outstripping equally common others in clonal expansion. In presence/absence analyses, roughly uniform sequencing depth across donors was assumed. Beyond CMV serostatus, there was no information to go on about immune exposure. HLA alleles were associated with 15,000 to 20,000 TCR beta sequences in a later analysis at 0.05 false discovery rate.

The primer mix had 60 Vbeta and 13 Jbeta primers. Data came from immunoSEQ multiplex PCR; TCRdb stores just in-frame clones and leaves some out. The table for this sample gives approximately 150,000 clones. Concerning this clone itself: The target antigen is unknown.

Trimming removed 6 bases from V and 5 bases from J, with 11 bases in between. The CDR3 consists of 12 residues. The V gene's germline CDR1 is LNHDA and CDR2 SQIVND (reference sequence). The receptor was isolated from a woman aged 40 to 50 in good health and CMV-seronegative. Sequences were obtained from PBMCs. This chain links TRBV19 with TRBJ2-7; no definite D call. The CDR3 coding sequence is TGTGCCAGTAGCGATAGTATCCACGAGCAGTACTTC. Amino acid sequence: CASSDSIHEQYF.